This T cell receptor (beta chain) is from a study of blood T cell repertoires in COVID-19. The method was immunoSEQ multiplex PCR; TCRdb's version includes in-frame clones alone and lacks a portion of them. Here the sample spans 250,000 to 300,000 clones, 80% to 90% being singletons. V gave up 0 bases and J gave up 8 bases, with 16 bases separating them. CDR1 LGHNA and CDR2 YNFKEQ come from the germline V gene. The CDR3 runs 15 residues. This sequence originates from a woman aged 25 to 45 with COVID-19, enrolled during active disease. Sequencing was carried out using peripheral blood. The V gene is TRBV4-2, the J gene TRBJ1-2, with D possibly matching TRBD1 (6 bases). CDR3 sequence: CASSQDQGTNEGYTF. Here the CDR3 DNA reads TGTGCCAGCAGCCAAGATCAGGGGACAAACGAAGGCTACACCTTC.